The clone carrying this T cell receptor beta chain has a handful of counts. The antigen remains undetermined. The data belong to a study of cytomegalovirus exposure and HLA in healthy donors. Whole-study findings and limits: As immune exposure information, only CMV serostatus was available. Follow-up analysis later connected one missense variant in DCLRE1C with trimming of TCR beta V- and J-genes.

The germline CDR1 and CDR2 sequences are LNHNV and YYDKDF (reference sequence). V dropped 1 base and J dropped 2 bases, with 12 bases sitting between them. The CDR3 has 16 residues. PCR amplification relied on 60 Vbeta primers (plus 13 Jbeta primers). As originally analysed: Later analysis identified tens of millions of unique TCR beta chains, about 12 million shared. Clones were sequenced by immunoSEQ multiplex PCR, and TCRdb holds only the in-frame ones, with some missing. The DNA was the basis for D and trimming; V, J and clone size are from that table. This table has more than 100,000 clones, approximately 8.9% appearing once.

Sequencing input: PBMCs. This receptor was obtained from a woman in her 40s in good health and CMV-seropositive. The chain uses TRBV15 and TRBJ1-5; unclear D gene. The CDR3 spells CATSRGRFGGNQPQHF. The CDR3, as DNA: TGTGCCACCAGCAGAGGTCGGTTTGGAGGCAATCAGCCCCAGCATTTT.